The present T cell receptor (beta chain) was sequenced within a study of T cell responses to AZD1222 COVID-19 vaccine. Produced via immunoSEQ multiplex PCR; TCRdb's table is partial and in-frame only. Counted here are approximately 79,000 clones, around four fifths occurring once; the ten biggest clones make up approximately 1.3%. CDR3 size: 13 residues. The germline V gene has CDR1 MDHEN and CDR2 SYDVKM. Trimming stripped 5 bases from V and 7 bases from J, with 12 bases between. This TCR derives from an adult who received the AZD1222 COVID-19 vaccine. The sequencing here drew on peripheral blood, taken 28 days after the second AZD1222 dose. The V gene is TRBV28, the J gene TRBJ1-5; D uncertain. Written as DNA, the CDR3 is TGTGCCAGCAGTCTAACCGGGAGCCAGCCCCAGCATTTT. It codes for CASSLTGSQPQHF.